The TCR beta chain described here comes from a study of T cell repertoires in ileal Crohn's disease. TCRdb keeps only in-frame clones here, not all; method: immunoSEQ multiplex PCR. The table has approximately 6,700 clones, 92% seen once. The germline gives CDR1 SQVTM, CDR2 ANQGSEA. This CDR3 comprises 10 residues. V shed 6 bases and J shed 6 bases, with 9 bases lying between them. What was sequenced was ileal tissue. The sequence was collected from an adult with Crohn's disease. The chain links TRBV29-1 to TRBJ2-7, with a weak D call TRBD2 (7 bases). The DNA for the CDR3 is TGCAGCGTGGGGGGGGCCGAGCAGTACTTC. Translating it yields CSVGGAEQYF.